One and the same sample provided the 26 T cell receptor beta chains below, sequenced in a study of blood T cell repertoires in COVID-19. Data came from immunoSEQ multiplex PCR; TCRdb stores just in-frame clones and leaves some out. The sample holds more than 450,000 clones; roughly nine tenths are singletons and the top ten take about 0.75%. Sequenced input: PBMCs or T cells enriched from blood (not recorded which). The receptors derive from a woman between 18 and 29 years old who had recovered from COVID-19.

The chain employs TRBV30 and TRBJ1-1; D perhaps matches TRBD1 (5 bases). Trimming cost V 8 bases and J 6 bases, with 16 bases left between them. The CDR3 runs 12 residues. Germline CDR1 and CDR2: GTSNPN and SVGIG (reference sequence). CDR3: CALKTARAEAFF. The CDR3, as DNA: TGTGCCCTTAAGACGGCCAGGGCTGAAGCTTTCTTT.

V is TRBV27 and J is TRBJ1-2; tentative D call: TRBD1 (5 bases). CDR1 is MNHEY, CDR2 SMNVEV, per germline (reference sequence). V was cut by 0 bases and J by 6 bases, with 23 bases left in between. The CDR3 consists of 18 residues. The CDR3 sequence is CASSLSPPPPGGYDGYTF. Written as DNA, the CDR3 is TGTGCCAGCAGTTTATCCCCCCCTCCTCCTGGGGGGTACGATGGCTACACCTTC.

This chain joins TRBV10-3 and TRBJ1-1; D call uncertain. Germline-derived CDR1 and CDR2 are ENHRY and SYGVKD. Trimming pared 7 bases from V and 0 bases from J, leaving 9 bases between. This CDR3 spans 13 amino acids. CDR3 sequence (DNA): TGTGCCATCATGACGGGATTGAACACTGAAGCTTTCTTT. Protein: CAIMTGLNTEAFF.

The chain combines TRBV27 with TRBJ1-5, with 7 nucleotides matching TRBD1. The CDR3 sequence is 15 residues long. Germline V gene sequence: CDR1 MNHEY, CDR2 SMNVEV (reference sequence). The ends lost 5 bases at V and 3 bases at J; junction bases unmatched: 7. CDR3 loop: CASSPGGSSNQPQHF. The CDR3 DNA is TGTGCCAGCAGTCCAGGGGGTTCCTCCAATCAGCCCCAGCATTTT.

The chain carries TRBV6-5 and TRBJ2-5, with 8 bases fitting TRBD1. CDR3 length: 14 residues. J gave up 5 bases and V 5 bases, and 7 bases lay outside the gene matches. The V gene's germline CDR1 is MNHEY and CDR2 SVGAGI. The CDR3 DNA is TGTGCCAGCAGTCGACAGGGGCCGGGGGAGACCCAGTACTTC. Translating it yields CASSRQGPGETQYF.

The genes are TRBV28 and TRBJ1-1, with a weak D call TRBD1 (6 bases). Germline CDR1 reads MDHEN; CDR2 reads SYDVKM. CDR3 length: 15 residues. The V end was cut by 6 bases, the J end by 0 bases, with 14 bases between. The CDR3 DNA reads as TGTGCCAGCAGATCCGGGACATCCATGAACACTGAAGCTTTCTTT. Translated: CASRSGTSMNTEAFF.

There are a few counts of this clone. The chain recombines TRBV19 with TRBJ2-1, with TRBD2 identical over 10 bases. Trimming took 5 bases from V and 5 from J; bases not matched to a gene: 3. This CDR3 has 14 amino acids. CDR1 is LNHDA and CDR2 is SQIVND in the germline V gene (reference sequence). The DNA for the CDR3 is TGTGCCAGTAGTCAACTAGCGGGGAACAATGAGCAGTTCTTC. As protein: CASSQLAGNNEQFF.

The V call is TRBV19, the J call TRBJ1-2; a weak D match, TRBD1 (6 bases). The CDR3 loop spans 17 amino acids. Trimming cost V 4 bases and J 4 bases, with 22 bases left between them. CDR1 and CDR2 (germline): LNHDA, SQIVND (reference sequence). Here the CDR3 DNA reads TGTGCCAGTAGTAGACGAAACGACAGGATCCAGGGCTATGGCTACACCTTC. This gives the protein CASSRRNDRIQGYGYTF.

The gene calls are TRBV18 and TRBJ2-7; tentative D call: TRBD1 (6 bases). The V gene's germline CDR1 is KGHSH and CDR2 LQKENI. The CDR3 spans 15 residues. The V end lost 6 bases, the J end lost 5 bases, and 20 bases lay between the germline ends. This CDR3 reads CASSPNREGGNEQYF. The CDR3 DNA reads TGTGCCAGCTCGCCGAACAGGGAAGGAGGCAACGAGCAGTACTTC.

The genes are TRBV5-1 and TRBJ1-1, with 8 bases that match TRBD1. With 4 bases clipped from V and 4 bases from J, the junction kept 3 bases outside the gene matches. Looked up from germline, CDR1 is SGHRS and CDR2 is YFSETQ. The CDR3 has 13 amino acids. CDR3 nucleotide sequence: TGCGCCAGCAGCCAGACAGGGGCCACTGAAGCTTTCTTT. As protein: CASSQTGATEAFF.

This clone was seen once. Here the CDR3 reads CASSSAGLSSYEQYF. The CDR3, as DNA: TGTGCCAGCTCTTCCGCAGGGTTGAGCTCCTACGAGCAGTACTTC. This chain joins TRBV28 and TRBJ2-7; perhaps TRBD1 as D (5 bases). In germline, CDR1 is MDHEN, CDR2 SYDVKM. There are 15 residues in the CDR3. The V end was cut by 8 bases, the J end by 0 bases, with 17 bases between. The whole variable domain, remainder taken from reference TRBV28 and TRBJ2-7, is DVKVTQSSRYLVKRTGEKVFLECVQDMDHENMFWYRQDPGLGLRLIYFSYDVKMKEKGDIPEGYSVSREKKERFSLILESASTNQTSMYLCASSSAGLSSYEQYFGPGTRLTVT.

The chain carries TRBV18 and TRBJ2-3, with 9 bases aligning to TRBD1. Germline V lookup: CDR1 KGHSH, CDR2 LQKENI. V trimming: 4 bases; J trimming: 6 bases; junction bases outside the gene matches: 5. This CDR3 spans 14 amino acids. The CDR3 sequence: CASSLQGAHDTQYF. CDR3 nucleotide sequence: TGTGCCAGCTCACTACAGGGGGCGCATGATACGCAGTATTTT. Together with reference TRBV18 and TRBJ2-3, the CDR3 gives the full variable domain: NAGVMQNPRHLVRRRGQEARLRCSPMKGHSHVYWYRQLPEEGLKFMVYLQKENIIDESGMPKERFSAEFPKEGPSILRIQQVVRGDSAAYFCASSLQGAHDTQYFGPGTRLTVL.

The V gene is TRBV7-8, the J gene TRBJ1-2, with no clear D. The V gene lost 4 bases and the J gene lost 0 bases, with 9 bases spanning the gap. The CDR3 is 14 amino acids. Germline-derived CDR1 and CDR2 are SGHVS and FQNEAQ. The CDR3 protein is CASSSPPANYGYTF. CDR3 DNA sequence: TGTGCCAGCAGCTCCCCCCCTGCTAACTATGGCTACACCTTC.

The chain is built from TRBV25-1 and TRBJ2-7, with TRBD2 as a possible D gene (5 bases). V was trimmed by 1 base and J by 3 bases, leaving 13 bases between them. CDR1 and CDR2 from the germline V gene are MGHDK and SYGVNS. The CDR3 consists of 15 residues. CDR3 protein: CASSESGPRGYEQYF. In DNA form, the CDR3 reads TGTGCCAGCAGTGAATCGGGCCCACGGGGCTACGAGCAGTACTTC.

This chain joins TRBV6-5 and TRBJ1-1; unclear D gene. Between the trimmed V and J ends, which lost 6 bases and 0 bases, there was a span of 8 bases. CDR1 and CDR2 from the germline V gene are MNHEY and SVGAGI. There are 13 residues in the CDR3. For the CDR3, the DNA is TGTGCCAGCAGGGCCAACATGAACACTGAAGCTTTCTTT. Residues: CASRANMNTEAFF.

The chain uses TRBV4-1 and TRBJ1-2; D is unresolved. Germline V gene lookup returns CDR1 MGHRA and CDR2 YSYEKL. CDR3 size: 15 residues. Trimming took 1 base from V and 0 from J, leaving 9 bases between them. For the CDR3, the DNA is TGCGCCAGCAGCCAAGTAGGGAGAGCTAACTATGGCTACACCTTC. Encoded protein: CASSQVGRANYGYTF.

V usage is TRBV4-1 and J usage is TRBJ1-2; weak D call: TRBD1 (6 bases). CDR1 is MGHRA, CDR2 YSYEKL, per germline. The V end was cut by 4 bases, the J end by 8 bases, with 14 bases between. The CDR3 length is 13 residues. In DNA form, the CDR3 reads TGCGCCAGCAGCCTCCGAGGCAGGGGAGGCTACACCTTC. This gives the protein CASSLRGRGGYTF.

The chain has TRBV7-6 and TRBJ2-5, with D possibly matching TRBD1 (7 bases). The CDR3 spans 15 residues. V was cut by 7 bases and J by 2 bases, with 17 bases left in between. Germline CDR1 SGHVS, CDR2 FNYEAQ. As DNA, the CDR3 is TGTGCCAGCACCCCCAGGGGGGCTACTCAAGAGACCCAGTACTTC. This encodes CASTPRGATQETQYF.

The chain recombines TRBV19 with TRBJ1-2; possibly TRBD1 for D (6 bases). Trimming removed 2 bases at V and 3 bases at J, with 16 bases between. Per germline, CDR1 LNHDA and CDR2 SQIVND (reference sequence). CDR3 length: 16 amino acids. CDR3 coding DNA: TGTGCCAGTAGTATACCTGGGGGCGATGATTACTATGGCTACACCTTC. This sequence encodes CASSIPGGDDYYGYTF.

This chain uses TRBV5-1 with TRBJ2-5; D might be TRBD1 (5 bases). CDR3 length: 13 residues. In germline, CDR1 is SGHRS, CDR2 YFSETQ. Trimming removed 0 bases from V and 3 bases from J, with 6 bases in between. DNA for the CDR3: TGCGCCAGCAGCTTGGAAGGGGAAGAGACCCAGTACTTC. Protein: CASSLEGEETQYF.

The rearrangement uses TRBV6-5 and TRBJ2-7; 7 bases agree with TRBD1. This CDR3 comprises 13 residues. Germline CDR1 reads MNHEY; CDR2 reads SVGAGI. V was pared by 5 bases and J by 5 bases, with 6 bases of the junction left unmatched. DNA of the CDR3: TGTGCCAGCAGTCGACAGGGTAAGAACGAGCAGTACTTC. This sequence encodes CASSRQGKNEQYF.

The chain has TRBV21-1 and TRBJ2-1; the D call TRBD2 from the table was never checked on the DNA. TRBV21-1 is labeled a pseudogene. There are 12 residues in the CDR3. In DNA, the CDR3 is TGTGCCAACAGTGGGGGGGCCGATGAGCAGTTCTTC. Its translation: CANSGGADEQFF.

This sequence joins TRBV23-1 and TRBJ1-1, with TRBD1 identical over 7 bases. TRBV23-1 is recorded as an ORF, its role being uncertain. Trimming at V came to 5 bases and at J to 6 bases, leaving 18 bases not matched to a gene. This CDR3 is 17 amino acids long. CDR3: CASSNRQGPSLKPEAFF. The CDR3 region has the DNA TGCGCCAGCAGTAATAGACAGGGCCCATCTCTAAAACCTGAAGCTTTCTTT.

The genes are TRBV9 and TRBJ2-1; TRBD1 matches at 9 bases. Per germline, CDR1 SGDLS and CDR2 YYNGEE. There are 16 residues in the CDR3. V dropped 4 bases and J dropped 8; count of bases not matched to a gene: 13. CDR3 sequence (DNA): TGTGCCAGCAGCCACCCGTTACAGGGGGCGACTGATGAGCAGTTCTTC. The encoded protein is CASSHPLQGATDEQFF. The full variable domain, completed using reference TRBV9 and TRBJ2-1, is DSGVTQTPKHLITATGQRVTLRCSPRSGDLSVYWYQQSLDQGLQFLIQYYNGEERAKGNILERFSAQQFPDLHSELNLSSLELGDSALYFCASSHPLQGATDEQFFGPGTRLTVL.

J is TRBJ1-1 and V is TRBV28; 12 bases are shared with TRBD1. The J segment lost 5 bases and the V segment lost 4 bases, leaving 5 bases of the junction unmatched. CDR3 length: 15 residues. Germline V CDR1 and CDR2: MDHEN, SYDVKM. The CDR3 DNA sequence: TGTGCCAGCAGTTCATCGGGACAGGGGGCGACTGAAGCTTTCTTT. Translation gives CASSSSGQGATEAFF.

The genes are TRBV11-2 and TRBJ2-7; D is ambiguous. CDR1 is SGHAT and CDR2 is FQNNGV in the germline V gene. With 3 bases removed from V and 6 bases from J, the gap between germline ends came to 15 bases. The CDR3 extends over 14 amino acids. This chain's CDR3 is CASSFSRVSGEQYF. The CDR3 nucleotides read TGTGCCAGCAGCTTTAGCCGGGTTTCGGGCGAGCAGTACTTC.